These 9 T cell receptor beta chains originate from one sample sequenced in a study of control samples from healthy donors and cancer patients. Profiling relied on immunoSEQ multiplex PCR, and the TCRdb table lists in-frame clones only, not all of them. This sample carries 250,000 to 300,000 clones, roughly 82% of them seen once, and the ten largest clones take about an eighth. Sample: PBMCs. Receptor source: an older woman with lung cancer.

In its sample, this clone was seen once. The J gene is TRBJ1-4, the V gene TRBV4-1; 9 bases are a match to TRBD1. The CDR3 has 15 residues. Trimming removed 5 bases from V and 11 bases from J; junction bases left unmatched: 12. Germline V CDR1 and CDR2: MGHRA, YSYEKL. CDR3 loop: CASSSRDREVRKLFF. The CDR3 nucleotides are TGCGCCAGCAGCTCCCGGGACAGGGAAGTTAGGAAACTGTTTTTT.

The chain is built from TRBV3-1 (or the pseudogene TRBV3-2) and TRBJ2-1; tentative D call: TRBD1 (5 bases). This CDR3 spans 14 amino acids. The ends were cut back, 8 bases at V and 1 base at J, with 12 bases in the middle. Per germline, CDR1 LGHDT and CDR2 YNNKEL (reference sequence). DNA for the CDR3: TGTGCCAGCGCCCCTAAGGGGTCCTACAATGAGCAGTTCTTC. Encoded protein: CASAPKGSYNEQFF.

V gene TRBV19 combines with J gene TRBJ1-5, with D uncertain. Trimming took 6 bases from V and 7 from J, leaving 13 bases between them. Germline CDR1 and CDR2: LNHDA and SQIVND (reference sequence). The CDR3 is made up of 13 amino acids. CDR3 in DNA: TGTGCCAGTAGCCCTAATTTTTTGCAGCCCCAGCATTTT. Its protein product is CASSPNFLQPQHF.

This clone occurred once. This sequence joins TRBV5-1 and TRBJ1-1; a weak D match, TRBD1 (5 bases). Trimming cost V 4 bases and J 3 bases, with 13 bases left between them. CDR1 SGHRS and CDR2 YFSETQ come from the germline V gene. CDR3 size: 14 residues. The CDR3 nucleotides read TGCGCCAGCAGCCCGGTGGGGGGGGACACTGAAGCTTTCTTT. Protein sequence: CASSPVGGDTEAFF.

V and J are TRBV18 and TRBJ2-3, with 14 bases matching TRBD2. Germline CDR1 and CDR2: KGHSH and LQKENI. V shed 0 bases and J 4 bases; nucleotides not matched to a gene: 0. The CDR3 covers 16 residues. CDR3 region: CASSPPGLAGADTQYF. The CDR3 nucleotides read TGTGCCAGCTCACCACCGGGACTAGCGGGAGCAGATACGCAGTATTTT.

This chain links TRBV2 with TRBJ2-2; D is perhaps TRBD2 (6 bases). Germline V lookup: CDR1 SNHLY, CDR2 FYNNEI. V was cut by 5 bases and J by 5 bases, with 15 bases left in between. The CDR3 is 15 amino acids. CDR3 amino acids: CASSRDGRGTGELFF. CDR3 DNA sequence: TGTGCCAGCAGTAGGGACGGGAGAGGGACCGGGGAGCTGTTTTTT. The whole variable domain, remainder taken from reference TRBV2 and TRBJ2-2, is EPEVTQTPSHQVTQMGQEVILRCVPISNHLYFYWYRQILGQKVEFLVSFYNNEISEKSEIFDDQFSVERPDGSNFTLKIRSTKLEDSAMYFCASSRDGRGTGELFFGEGSRLTVL.

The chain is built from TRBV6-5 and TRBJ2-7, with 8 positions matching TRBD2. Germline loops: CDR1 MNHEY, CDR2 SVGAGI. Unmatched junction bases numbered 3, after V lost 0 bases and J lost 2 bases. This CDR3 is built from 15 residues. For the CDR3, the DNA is TGTGCCAGCAGTTACTCTTCGGGGGGGCCCTACGAGCAGTACTTC. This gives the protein CASSYSSGGPYEQYF.

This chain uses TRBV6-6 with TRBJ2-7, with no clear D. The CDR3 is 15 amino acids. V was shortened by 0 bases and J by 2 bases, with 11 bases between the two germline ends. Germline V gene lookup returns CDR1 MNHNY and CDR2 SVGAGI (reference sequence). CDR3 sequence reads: CASSYSFSATYEQYF. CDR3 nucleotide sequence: TGTGCCAGCAGTTACTCATTCAGCGCAACCTACGAGCAGTACTTC.

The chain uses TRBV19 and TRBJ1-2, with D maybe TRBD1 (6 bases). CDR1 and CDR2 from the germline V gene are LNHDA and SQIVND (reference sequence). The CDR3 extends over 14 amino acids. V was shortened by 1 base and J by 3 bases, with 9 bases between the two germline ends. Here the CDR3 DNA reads TGTGCCAGTAGTATAGGGGCAGGGGACTATGGCTACACCTTC. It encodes CASSIGAGDYGYTF.